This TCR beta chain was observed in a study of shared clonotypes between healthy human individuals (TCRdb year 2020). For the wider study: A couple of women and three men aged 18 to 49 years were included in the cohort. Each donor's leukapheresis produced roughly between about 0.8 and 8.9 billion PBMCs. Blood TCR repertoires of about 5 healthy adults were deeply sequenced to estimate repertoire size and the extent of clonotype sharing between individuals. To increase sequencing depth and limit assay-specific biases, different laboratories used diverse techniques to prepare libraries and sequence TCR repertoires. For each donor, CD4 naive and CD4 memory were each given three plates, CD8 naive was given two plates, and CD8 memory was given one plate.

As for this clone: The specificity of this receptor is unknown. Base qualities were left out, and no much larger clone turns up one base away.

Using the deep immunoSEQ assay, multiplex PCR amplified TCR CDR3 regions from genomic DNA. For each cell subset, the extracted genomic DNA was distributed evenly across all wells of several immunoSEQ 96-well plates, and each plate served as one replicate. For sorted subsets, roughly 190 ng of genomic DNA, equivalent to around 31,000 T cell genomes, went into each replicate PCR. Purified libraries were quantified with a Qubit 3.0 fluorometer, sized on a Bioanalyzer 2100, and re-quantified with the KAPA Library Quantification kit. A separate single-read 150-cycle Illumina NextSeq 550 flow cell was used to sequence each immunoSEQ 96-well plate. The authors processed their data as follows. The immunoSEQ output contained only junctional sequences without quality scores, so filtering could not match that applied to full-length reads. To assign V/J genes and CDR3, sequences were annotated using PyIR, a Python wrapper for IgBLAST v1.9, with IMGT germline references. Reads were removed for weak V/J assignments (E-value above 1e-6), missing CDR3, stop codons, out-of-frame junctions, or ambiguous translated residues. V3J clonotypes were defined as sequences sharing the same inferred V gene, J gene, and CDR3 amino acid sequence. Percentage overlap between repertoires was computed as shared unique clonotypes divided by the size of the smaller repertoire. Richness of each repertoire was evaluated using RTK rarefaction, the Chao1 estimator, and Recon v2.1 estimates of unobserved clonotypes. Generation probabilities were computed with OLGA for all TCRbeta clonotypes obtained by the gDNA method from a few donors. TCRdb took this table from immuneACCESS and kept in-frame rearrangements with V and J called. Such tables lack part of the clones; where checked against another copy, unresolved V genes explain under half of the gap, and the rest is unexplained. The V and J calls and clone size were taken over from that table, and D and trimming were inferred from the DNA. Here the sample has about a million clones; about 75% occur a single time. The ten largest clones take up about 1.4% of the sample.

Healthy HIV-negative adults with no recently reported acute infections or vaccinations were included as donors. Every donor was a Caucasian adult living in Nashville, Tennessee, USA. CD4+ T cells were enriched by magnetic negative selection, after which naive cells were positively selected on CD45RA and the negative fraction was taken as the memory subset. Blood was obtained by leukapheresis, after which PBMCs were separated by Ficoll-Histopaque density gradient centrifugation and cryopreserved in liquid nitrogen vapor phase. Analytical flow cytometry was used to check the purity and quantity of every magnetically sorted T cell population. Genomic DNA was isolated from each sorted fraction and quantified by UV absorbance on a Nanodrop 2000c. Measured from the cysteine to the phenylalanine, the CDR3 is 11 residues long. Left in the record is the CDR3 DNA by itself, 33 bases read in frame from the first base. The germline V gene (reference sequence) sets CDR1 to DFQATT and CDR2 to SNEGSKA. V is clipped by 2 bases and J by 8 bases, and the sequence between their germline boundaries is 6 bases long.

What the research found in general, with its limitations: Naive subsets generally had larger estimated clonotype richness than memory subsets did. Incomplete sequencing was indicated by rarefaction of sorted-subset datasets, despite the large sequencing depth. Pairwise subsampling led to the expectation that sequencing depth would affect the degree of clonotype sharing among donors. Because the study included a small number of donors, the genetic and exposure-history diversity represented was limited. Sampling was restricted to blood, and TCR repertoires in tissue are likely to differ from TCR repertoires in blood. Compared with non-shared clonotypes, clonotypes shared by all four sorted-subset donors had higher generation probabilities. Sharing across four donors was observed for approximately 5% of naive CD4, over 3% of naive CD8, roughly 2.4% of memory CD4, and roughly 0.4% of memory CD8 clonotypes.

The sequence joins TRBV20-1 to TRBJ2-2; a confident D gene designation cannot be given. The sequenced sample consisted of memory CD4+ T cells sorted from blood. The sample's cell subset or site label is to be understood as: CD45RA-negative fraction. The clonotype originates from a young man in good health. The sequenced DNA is TGCAGTGCTAGAAACCAGGGGGAGCTGTTTTTT. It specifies CSARNQGELFF.